This entry lists 13 T cell receptor beta chains sequenced from one sample in a study of blood T cell repertoires in COVID-19. Sequenced by immunoSEQ multiplex PCR; TCRdb stores in-frame clones only, minus some. Seen here are 190,000 or so clones, 80% to 90% observed once, and the top ten hold approximately 10%. Sequenced sample: PBMCs or T cells enriched from blood (not recorded which). The receptors were gathered from a man in his forties or fifties who had recovered from COVID-19.

The rearrangement links TRBV6-2 or TRBV6-3 to TRBJ2-5, with 12 bases lining up with TRBD2. Trimming removed 0 bases from V and 1 base from J; junction bases left unmatched: 6. The CDR3 is 18 amino acids. Germline V gene data show CDR1 as MNHEY and CDR2 as SVGEGT. This chain's CDR3 is CASSYSWTSGDTQETQYF. CDR3 nucleotides: TGTGCCAGCAGTTACTCGTGGACTAGCGGGGACACCCAAGAGACCCAGTACTTC.

V usage is TRBV6-1 and J usage is TRBJ2-1; D possibly corresponds to TRBD2 (6 bases). From germline, CDR1 is MNHNS and CDR2 SASEGT. This CDR3 comprises 15 residues. V gave up 1 base and J gave up 6 bases, with 13 bases separating them. CDR3 coding DNA: TGTGCCAGCAGTGAAGAAGCGGGTTTCTTCAATGAGCAGTTCTTC. Its protein product is CASSEEAGFFNEQFF.

This rearrangement joins TRBV28 to TRBJ1-4; D remains ambiguous. From germline, CDR1 is MDHEN and CDR2 SYDVKM. V shed 5 bases and J shed 8 bases, with 15 bases lying between them. CDR3 length: 14 residues. The CDR3 sequence: CASSQTPGWEKLFF. CDR3 DNA: TGTGCCAGCAGTCAAACCCCGGGGTGGGAAAAACTGTTTTTT.

The J gene is TRBJ2-3, the V gene TRBV18, with 7 bases fitting TRBD1. Germline CDR1 and CDR2: KGHSH and LQKENI. The CDR3 consists of 17 residues. With V trimmed by 3 bases and J by 3 bases, 12 bases remained unmatched. The CDR3 DNA reads TGTGCCAGCTCACCGTCTATATCCGGGACAGTAACAGATACGCAGTATTTT. It specifies CASSPSISGTVTDTQYF.

The chain recombines TRBV2 with TRBJ2-2; 10 positions match TRBD2. The CDR3 consists of 14 residues. The germline V gene encodes CDR1 SNHLY and CDR2 FYNNEI. J lost 3 bases, V lost 6 bases, and 1 base had no gene match. The CDR3 loop is CASRGLAYTGELFF. DNA of the CDR3: TGTGCCAGCAGGGGACTAGCGTACACCGGGGAGCTGTTTTTT.

V and J are TRBV9 and TRBJ2-7, with 7 bases fitting TRBD1. This CDR3 has 14 residues. Germline-derived CDR1 and CDR2 are SGDLS and YYNGEE. Trimming at V came to 4 bases and at J to 3 bases, leaving 7 bases not matched to a gene. Written as DNA, the CDR3 is TGTGCCAGCAGCCTGGGGACAGCCAACTACGAGCAGTACTTC. Amino acids: CASSLGTANYEQYF.

The chain is built from TRBV4-1 and TRBJ1-5; D gene unclear. The CDR3 is 17 amino acids. V was shortened by 0 bases and J by 4 bases, with 16 bases between the two germline ends. The germline CDR1 and CDR2 sequences are MGHRA and YSYEKL. Here the CDR3 reads CASSQDFGGPGNQPQHF. The DNA of the CDR3 is TGCGCCAGCAGCCAAGATTTTGGCGGGCCGGGGAATCAGCCCCAGCATTTT.

V is TRBV4-2 and J is TRBJ1-2, with TRBD1 as a possible D gene (6 bases). Trimming shortened V by 5 bases and J by 6 bases, and 13 bases separated the two germline ends. CDR3 length: 13 amino acids. Germline V gene lookup returns CDR1 LGHNA and CDR2 YNFKEQ. The CDR3 spells CASSEQGIDGYTF. CDR3 coding DNA: TGTGCCAGCAGCGAACAGGGTATAGATGGCTACACCTTC.

The chain carries TRBV2 and TRBJ1-2; the D gene is possibly TRBD1 (6 bases). V was shortened by 2 bases and J by 7 bases, with 14 bases between the two germline ends. Germline V CDR1 and CDR2: SNHLY, FYNNEI. This CDR3 region has 14 residues. The CDR3 reads CASSEWLGAPGYTF. As DNA, the CDR3 is TGTGCCAGCAGTGAATGGTTGGGGGCGCCTGGCTACACCTTC.

This sequence joins TRBV7-9 and TRBJ2-5; D ambiguous. Germline assignment: CDR1 SEHNR and CDR2 FQNEAQ (reference sequence). Trimming took 1 base from V and 7 from J, leaving 10 bases between them. The CDR3 has 13 residues. CDR3 residues: CASSLVLPPTQYF. The CDR3 bases are TGTGCCAGCAGCTTAGTACTCCCGCCGACCCAGTACTTC.

The chain combines TRBV19 with TRBJ2-5; 8 bases fit TRBD1. The CDR3 has 14 residues. J gave up 5 bases and V 3 bases, and 5 bases lay outside the gene matches. CDR1 and CDR2 (germline): LNHDA, SQIVND (reference sequence). The CDR3 loop reads CASSMAGGAETQYF. The DNA for the CDR3 is TGTGCCAGTAGTATGGCAGGGGGCGCGGAGACCCAGTACTTC.

The genes are TRBV7-9 and TRBJ2-7, with 7 nucleotides matching TRBD2. Per the germline V gene, CDR1 is SEHNR and CDR2 is FQNEAQ (reference sequence). V was pared by 2 bases and J by 1 base, with 8 bases of the junction left unmatched. There are 16 residues in the CDR3. Written as DNA, the CDR3 is TGTGCCAGCAGCTTATTGTCCGGACTAGGGTCCTACGAGCAGTACTTC. Translating gives CASSLLSGLGSYEQYF.

This clone appeared once. The chain joins TRBV10-3 to TRBJ1-5; TRBD1 is a possible D gene (6 bases). The V end lost 7 bases, the J end lost 3 bases, and 10 bases lay between the germline ends. The length of the CDR3 is 13 residues. The germline gives CDR1 ENHRY, CDR2 SYGVKD. CDR3 bases: TGTGCCATCAACAGGGAGCTCAATCAGCCCCAGCATTTT. Amino acids: CAINRELNQPQHF.